This T cell receptor (beta chain) was identified during a study of blood T cell repertoires in COVID-19. Profiled with immunoSEQ multiplex PCR; TCRdb holds only in-frame clones, not every one. The sample carries more than 95,000 clones, 82% recorded once. Germline V gene lookup returns CDR1 SGHNT and CDR2 YYREEE (reference sequence). The CDR3 runs to 15 residues. The germline V and J ends were trimmed by 2 bases and 2 bases, with 13 bases remaining between them. This clone was recorded a few times. V gene TRBV5-4 combines with J gene TRBJ2-5; D is possibly TRBD1 (6 bases). Sequenced: peripheral blood. The receptor's source is a woman of 80 years or more with acute or convalescent COVID-19. The DNA for the CDR3 is TGTGCCAGCAGCTTCGGAGACAGGATTCAAGAGACCCAGTACTTC. Its translation is CASSFGDRIQETQYF.